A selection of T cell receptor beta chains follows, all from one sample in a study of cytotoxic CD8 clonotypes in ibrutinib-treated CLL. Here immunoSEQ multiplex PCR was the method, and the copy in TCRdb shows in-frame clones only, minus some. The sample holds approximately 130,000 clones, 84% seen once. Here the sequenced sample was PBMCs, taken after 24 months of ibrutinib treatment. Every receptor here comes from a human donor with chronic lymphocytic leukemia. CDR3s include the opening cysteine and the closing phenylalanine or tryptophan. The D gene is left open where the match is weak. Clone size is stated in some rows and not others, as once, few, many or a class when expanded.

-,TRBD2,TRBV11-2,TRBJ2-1,CASSLLAGGRNEQFF,TGTGCCAGCAGCCTCTTAGCGGGGGGGCGGAATGAGCAGTTCTTC
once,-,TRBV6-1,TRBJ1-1,CASSEGVGTEAFF,TGTGCCAGCAGTGAAGGCGTAGGGACTGAAGCTTTCTTT
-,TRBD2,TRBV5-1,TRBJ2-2,CASSLRLAGGPTGELFF,TGCGCCAGCAGCCTAAGACTAGCGGGGGGCCCAACCGGGGAGCTGTTTTTT
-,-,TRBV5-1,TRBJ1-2,CASSLEGPGYTF,TGCGCCAGCAGCTTGGAGGGGCCAGGCTACACCTTC
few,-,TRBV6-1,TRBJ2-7,CASSYQWEQYF,TGTGCCAGCAGTTATCAGTGGGAGCAGTACTTC
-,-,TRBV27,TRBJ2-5,CASSPDTEETQYF,TGTGCCAGCAGTCCCGATACAGAAGAGACCCAGTACTTC
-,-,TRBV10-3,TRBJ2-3,CAISAGAIDTQYF,TGTGCCATCAGCGCGGGGGCTATAGATACGCAGTATTTT
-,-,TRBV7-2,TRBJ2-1,CASSLPLAGTLDNEQFF,TGTGCCAGCAGCCTTCCTCTGGCCGGTACCTTAGACAATGAGCAGTTCTTC
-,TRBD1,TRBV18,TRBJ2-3,CASSPLGTGGTDTQYF,TGTGCCAGCTCACCTCTTGGGACAGGTGGTACAGATACGCAGTATTTT
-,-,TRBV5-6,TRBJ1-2,CASSLRDYGYTF,TGTGCCAGCAGCCTGAGGGATTATGGCTACACCTTC
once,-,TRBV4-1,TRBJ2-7,CASSQVPGAASYEQYF,TGCGCCAGCAGCCAGGTGCCGGGGGCCGCCTCCTACGAGCAGTACTTC
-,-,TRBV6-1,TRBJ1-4,CASSERGQYEKLFF,TGTGCCAGCAGTGAAAGAGGCCAGTATGAAAAACTGTTTTTT
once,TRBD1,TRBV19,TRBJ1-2,CASSIGSGGGYTF,TGTGCCAGTAGTATCGGGTCAGGGGGTGGCTACACCTTC
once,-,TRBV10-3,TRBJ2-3,CAISPAAREVDTQYF,TGTGCCATCAGCCCCGCGGCGAGGGAAGTTGATACGCAGTATTTT
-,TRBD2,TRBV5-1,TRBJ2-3,CASSLSSGGGPTDTQYF,TGCGCCAGCAGCTTGTCTAGCGGGGGTGGCCCCACAGATACGCAGTATTTT
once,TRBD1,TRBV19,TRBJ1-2,CASSQRTGGDYGYTF,TGTGCCAGTAGTCAACGGACAGGGGGAGACTATGGCTACACCTTC
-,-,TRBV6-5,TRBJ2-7,CASSYSGGGGNEQYF,TGTGCCAGCAGTTACTCGGGTGGCGGGGGCAACGAGCAGTACTTC
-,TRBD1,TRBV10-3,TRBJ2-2,CAISELQGLTGELFF,TGTGCCATCAGTGAATTACAGGGGCTCACCGGGGAGCTGTTTTTT
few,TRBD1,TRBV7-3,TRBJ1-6,CASSLTGTGPLHF,TGTGCCAGCAGCTTAACGGGGACAGGACCCCTCCACTTT
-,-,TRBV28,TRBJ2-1,CASSTRMQNYNEQFF,TGTGCCAGCAGTACCCGGATGCAAAACTACAATGAGCAGTTCTTC
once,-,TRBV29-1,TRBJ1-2,CSVAPRGRGQNYGYTF,TGCAGCGTTGCCCCCCGGGGCCGGGGGCAAAACTATGGCTACACCTTC
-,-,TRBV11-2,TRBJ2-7,CASSLDWRTYEQYF,TGTGCCAGCAGCTTAGATTGGAGGACCTACGAGCAGTACTTC